This T cell receptor beta chain was documented in a study of CXCR3-negative and CXCR3-positive naive CD8 T cells (dated by TCRdb to the late 2010s). In terms of the full investigation: About 150 million TRB reads were obtained in total, roughly 1.5 +/- 0.3 million reads per library. Naive subsets from roughly 5 donors and memory cells from 3 donors were included in the TRBV-TRBJ cluster analysis. Data from about 10 donors, pooled across two independent experiments, went into the diversity and physicochemical repertoire analyses.

Overall results and qualifications from the work: Comparably high repertoire diversity was found in both naive subsets, whereas much lower repertoire diversity was found in memory CD8+ T cells. Naive CXCR3-negative and CXCR3-positive cells from the same donor showed similar TRBV-TRBJ usage, whereas memory cells showed distinct patterns. Because surface CD5, which is linked to self-reactivity in mice, was comparable between the naive subsets, TCR interaction strength was also inferred from TRB CDR3 physicochemical properties. TRB CDR3s from CXCR3-positive naive cells showed higher hydrophobicity (lower Kidera factor 4), lower energy, and higher strength and volume indices than CXCR3-negative naive cells. Freshly isolated PBMCs were used for most assays because CXCR3 expression went down partially after cryopreservation.

Reading from cysteine to phenylalanine, the CDR3 counts 14 amino acids. DNA was not recorded. From a lookup of the germline V gene, CDR1 and CDR2 are SGHAT and FQNNGV. As to this clonotype: Which antigen it targets is not known.

Sequencer: NextSeq 550. The Human TCR Profiling Kit (MiLaboratory) was used to make UMI-labeled 5' RACE TRB cDNA libraries. cDNA synthesis used the entire amount of extracted RNA, and PCR amplification then used the entire amount of cDNA produced. Libraries were prepared in parallel with an identical number of PCR cycles. The authors processed their data as follows. With a minimum of two reads required per UMI, MIGEC and MiXCR pulled out about 49,000 +/- 11,000 unique UMI-labeled TRB cDNA molecules from each library. An average of roughly 40,000 +/- 10,000 functional in-frame TRB CDR3 nucleotide clonotypes without stop codons was found per library. After downsampling to 5000 UMI-labeled TRB molecules per sample, diversity metrics, including normalized Shannon-Wiener and Chao1, were computed in VDJtools. Clonotype-size-weighted physicochemical properties of the central five CDR3 residues (interaction energy, strength, volume and Kidera factor 4) were computed in VDJtools. TCRdb reprocessed the reads into one record per CDR3 protein sequence, lacking DNA. TCRdb, rather than the study authors, made the V and J calls. This sample's listing comprises a few thousand distinct CDR3 sequences. The ten largest account for over 2% of the sample.

Each CD8+ T cell subset was flow-sorted in triplicate, and some 310,000 cells per subset were placed directly into RLT lysis buffer. Naive CD8+ T cells were defined stringently as CD45RO-CCR7+CD27+CD95- to exclude memory contaminants. Peripheral blood mononuclear cells were isolated from buffy coats using standard density gradient centrifugation. A FACSAria III was used to flow-sort naive CD8+ T cells into CXCR3-negative and CXCR3-positive populations. Total RNA was extracted from sorted cells with an RNeasy Mini Kit. The chain employs TRBV11-2 and TRBJ2-5. The TCR originated in a human donor in good health. Some clones in this sample may be carry-over from other donors' samples. The specimen was naive CXCR3+ CD8+ T cells from blood. What this sample's cell subset or site label stands for: CD45RO-CCR7+CD27+CD95- naive CD8+ T cells expressing CXCR3 (TNR3+). For the CDR3, the sequence is CASSLGRIQETQYF.